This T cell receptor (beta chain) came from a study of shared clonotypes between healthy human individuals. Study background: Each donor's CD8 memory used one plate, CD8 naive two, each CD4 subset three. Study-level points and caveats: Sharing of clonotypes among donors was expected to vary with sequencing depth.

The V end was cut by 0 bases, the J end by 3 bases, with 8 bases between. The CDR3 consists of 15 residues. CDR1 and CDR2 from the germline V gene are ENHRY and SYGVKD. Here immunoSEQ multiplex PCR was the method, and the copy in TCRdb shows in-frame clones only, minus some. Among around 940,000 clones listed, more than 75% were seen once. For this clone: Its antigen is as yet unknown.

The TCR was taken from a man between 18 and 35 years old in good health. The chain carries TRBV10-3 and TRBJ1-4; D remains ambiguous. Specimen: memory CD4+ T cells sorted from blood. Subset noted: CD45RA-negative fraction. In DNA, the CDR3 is TGTGCCATCAGTGAGTCGGGGATCGCTAATGAAAAACTGTTTTTT. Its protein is CAISESGIANEKLFF.